Each of the 20 T cell receptor beta chains below was sequenced from the same sample in a study of cytomegalovirus exposure and HLA in healthy donors. In the PCR, 60 Vbeta and 13 Jbeta primers were used. Using immunoSEQ multiplex PCR, the repertoire was profiled, and TCRdb retains in-frame clones only, with some absent. The sample carries approximately 150,000 clones, approximately 80% recorded once. Material for sequencing was PBMCs. Receptors originate from a man under 40 in good health and CMV-seronegative.

This chain uses TRBV28 with TRBJ2-1; 9 positions match TRBD1. V trimming: 8 bases; J trimming: 8 bases; junction bases outside the gene matches: 7. This CDR3 contains 13 residues. Germline CDR1 and CDR2: MDHEN and SYDVKM. CDR3 protein: CASGWTGVDEQFF. Here the CDR3 DNA reads TGTGCCAGCGGCTGGACAGGGGTGGATGAGCAGTTCTTC.

J is TRBJ1-3 and V is TRBV18; 9 nucleotides agree with TRBD1. The V segment lost 5 bases and the J segment 0 bases; nucleotides outside the gene matches: 20. There are 21 residues in the CDR3. From germline, CDR1 is KGHSH and CDR2 LQKENI. In nucleotides, the CDR3 is TGTGCCAGCTCATCCCGTGTCGGGGACAGGGTCCACTCGAGCTCTGGAAACACCATATATTTT. Translation gives CASSSRVGDRVHSSSGNTIYF. Supplemented by reference TRBV18 and TRBJ1-3, the full variable domain reads NAGVMQNPRHLVRRRGQEARLRCSPMKGHSHVYWYRQLPEEGLKFMVYLQKENIIDESGMPKERFSAEFPKEGPSILRIQQVVRGDSAAYFCASSSRVGDRVHSSSGNTIYFGEGSWLTVV.

This clone was detected only once. J is TRBJ1-4 and V is TRBV10-3; 8 bases fit TRBD1. The V gene's germline CDR1 is ENHRY and CDR2 SYGVKD. The CDR3 runs 15 residues. V trimming: 3 bases; J trimming: 4 bases; junction bases outside the gene matches: 4. The CDR3 sequence is CAISEQGGLNEKLFF. For the CDR3, the DNA is TGTGCCATCAGTGAACAGGGGGGTCTTAATGAAAAACTGTTTTTT.

The genes are TRBV18 and TRBJ2-7; tentatively, D is TRBD1 (5 bases). V dropped 3 bases and J dropped 2 bases, with 11 bases sitting between them. This CDR3 contains 14 residues. Germline CDR1 reads KGHSH; CDR2 reads LQKENI. This chain's CDR3 is CASSPGQDAYEQYF. The CDR3 nucleotides read TGTGCCAGCTCACCGGGGCAGGATGCCTACGAGCAGTACTTC.

The chain employs TRBV19 and TRBJ2-1, with no clear D. Trimming removed 10 bases from V and 7 bases from J, with 20 bases in between. Germline loops: CDR1 LNHDA, CDR2 SQIVND (reference sequence). The CDR3 has 14 amino acids. This CDR3 reads CATRRSPPANEQFF. The CDR3 bases are TGTGCCACCCGAAGGAGCCCCCCGGCGAATGAGCAGTTCTTC.

This clone is a singleton in its sample. This chain's CDR3 is CASSSWVEETQYF. The DNA for the CDR3 is TGTGCCAGCAGTAGTTGGGTGGAGGAGACCCAGTACTTC. The rearrangement uses TRBV27 and TRBJ2-5; D is unresolved. This CDR3 region has 13 residues. Germline CDR1 MNHEY, CDR2 SMNVEV (reference sequence). Trimming shortened V by 5 bases and J by 5 bases, and 12 bases separated the two germline ends.

The chain employs TRBV5-6 and TRBJ2-2; D perhaps matches TRBD1 (6 bases). Per germline, CDR1 SGHDT and CDR2 YYEEEE. This CDR3 comprises 16 residues. The V end was cut by 2 bases, the J end by 5 bases, with 16 bases between. In nucleotides, the CDR3 is TGTGCCAGCAGCTTAAACCAGGGGATGCAGACCGGGGAGCTGTTTTTT. This translates into CASSLNQGMQTGELFF.

V gene TRBV27 combines with J gene TRBJ2-5, with D possibly matching TRBD2 (6 bases). The J call may be wrong; the DNA end is better matched by TRBJ2-7. CDR1 is MNHEY and CDR2 is SMNVEV in the germline V gene (reference sequence). The CDR3 is made up of 14 amino acids. CDR3 sequence reads: CASSPGTVTYEQYF. For the CDR3, the DNA is TGTGCCAGCAGTCCCGGGACTGTTACCTACGAGCAGTACTTC.

This clone was observed a handful of times. V and J are TRBV7-8 and TRBJ2-3; TRBD2 is a possible D gene (6 bases). This CDR3 comprises 20 residues. Trimming left V 5 bases short and J 0 bases short, with 27 bases between. Germline values: CDR1 SGHVS, CDR2 FQNEAQ. CDR3 nucleotides: TGTGCCAGCAGCCTACCGCTAACCGGGAGTCGCATGACTAGCACAGATACGCAGTATTTT. It yields the protein CASSLPLTGSRMTSTDTQYF. The full variable domain, rest sourced from reference TRBV7-8 and TRBJ2-3, is GAGVSQSPRYKVAKRGQDVALRCDPISGHVSLFWYQQALGQGPEFLTYFQNEAQLDKSGLPSDRFFAERPEGSVSTLKIQRTQQEDSAVYLCASSLPLTGSRMTSTDTQYFGPGTRLTVL.

The chain's CDR3 is CASSSIRDTEAFF. CDR3 nucleotide sequence: TGTGCCAGCAGCTCCATTCGAGACACTGAAGCTTTCTTT. The chain has TRBV28 and TRBJ1-1, with no clear D. Germline assignment: CDR1 MDHEN and CDR2 SYDVKM. V lost 6 bases, J lost 3 bases, and 11 bases lay in between. The CDR3 extends over 13 amino acids.

The genes are TRBV28 and TRBJ1-5; TRBD1 matches 7 bases. The CDR3 totals 16 residues. Trimming at V came to 5 bases and at J to 1 base, leaving 8 bases not matched to a gene. CDR1 MDHEN and CDR2 SYDVKM come from the germline V gene. The CDR3 spells CASSPRQGASNQPQHF. The CDR3 DNA follows: TGTGCCAGCAGTCCGAGACAGGGCGCGAGCAATCAGCCCCAGCATTTT.

V gene TRBV28 combines with J gene TRBJ2-1, with 11 bases that match TRBD1. Trimming at V came to 2 bases and at J to 9 bases, leaving 6 bases not matched to a gene. The CDR3 loop spans 15 amino acids. The V gene's germline CDR1 is MDHEN and CDR2 SYDVKM. The DNA for the CDR3 is TGTGCCAGCAGTTTACCGGACAGGGGGCGCGTTGAGCAGTTCTTC. It is translated as CASSLPDRGRVEQFF. Full variable domain (remainder filled in from reference TRBV28 and TRBJ2-1): DVKVTQSSRYLVKRTGEKVFLECVQDMDHENMFWYRQDPGLGLRLIYFSYDVKMKEKGDIPEGYSVSREKKERFSLILESASTNQTSMYLCASSLPDRGRVEQFFGPGTRLTVL.

The CDR3 nucleotides read TGTGCCAGCAGTGAAGCCCCTATTGGGCTGGTTGAAAAACTGTTTTTT. The encoded protein is CASSEAPIGLVEKLFF. The chain combines TRBV2 with TRBJ1-4; D is uncertain. Germline V gene lookup returns CDR1 SNHLY and CDR2 FYNNEI. Trimming pared 0 bases from V and 7 bases from J, leaving 15 bases between. The CDR3 runs 16 residues.

The gene calls are TRBV27 and TRBJ2-1; TRBD2 agrees at 9 bases. CDR1 and CDR2 (germline): MNHEY, SMNVEV (reference sequence). V shed 3 bases and J 4 bases; nucleotides not matched to a gene: 4. This CDR3 spans 15 amino acids. CDR3 region: CASSFLAGDYNEQFF. As DNA, the CDR3 is TGTGCCAGCAGTTTCTTAGCGGGGGATTACAATGAGCAGTTCTTC.

The CDR3 coding sequence is TGTGCCAGCAGCCCACCCGGACAGGGTGTAGAGACCCAGTACTTC. As protein: CASSPPGQGVETQYF. V usage is TRBV7-9 and J usage is TRBJ2-5, with 8 bases fitting TRBD1. The CDR3 contains 15 residues. V was clipped by 5 bases and J by 4 bases; unmatched bases: 9. The germline gives CDR1 SEHNR, CDR2 FQNEAQ (reference sequence). Complete variable domain (other parts from reference TRBV7-9 and TRBJ2-5): DTGVSQNPRHKITKRGQNVTFRCDPISEHNRLYWYRQTLGQGPEFLTYFQNEAQLEKSRLLSDRFSAERPKGSFSTLEIQRTEQGDSAMYLCASSPPGQGVETQYFGPGTRLLVL.

The chain combines TRBV28 with TRBJ2-7; maybe TRBD1 (6 bases). V was shortened by 11 bases and J by 5 bases, with 22 bases between the two germline ends. The V gene's germline CDR1 is MDHEN and CDR2 SYDVKM. This CDR3 is built from 14 residues. Written as DNA, the CDR3 is TGTGCCCCCATCCAAGGACAGACGGCAAACGAGCAGTACTTC. Translated, it gives CAPIQGQTANEQYF.

The chain joins TRBV6-4 to TRBJ2-2; tentative D call: TRBD1 (6 bases). Germline CDR1 MRHNA, CDR2 SNTAGT. The V gene lost 4 bases and the J gene lost 3 bases, with 9 bases spanning the gap. The CDR3 sequence is 14 residues long. CDR3 region: CASSGAGDTGELFF. The CDR3 DNA follows: TGTGCCAGCAGTGGGGCAGGGGACACCGGGGAGCTGTTTTTT.

CDR3 protein: CASSQEPAGGNIGTDTQYF. The DNA for the CDR3 is TGCGCCAGCAGCCAAGAGCCAGCGGGGGGAAACATAGGCACAGATACGCAGTATTTT. The chain is built from TRBV4-3 and TRBJ2-3; 9 nucleotides align to TRBD2. The germline V gene has CDR1 LGHNA and CDR2 YSLEER. Germline trimming cut 0 bases from V and 1 base from J; bases unmatched to any gene: 11. CDR3 length equals 19 residues.

The rearrangement links TRBV19 to TRBJ1-5; no definite D call. The CDR3 has 15 residues. Trimming shortened V by 2 bases and J by 3 bases, and 11 bases separated the two germline ends. Germline values: CDR1 LNHDA, CDR2 SQIVND (reference sequence). The CDR3 nucleotides are TGTGCCAGTAGTATATTAGACTTCCACAATCAGCCCCAGCATTTT. Protein sequence: CASSILDFHNQPQHF. The full variable domain, rest sourced from reference TRBV19 and TRBJ1-5, is DGGITQSPKYLFRKEGQNVTLSCEQNLNHDAMYWYRQDPGQGLRLIYYSQIVNDFQKGDIAEGYSVSREKKESFPLTVTSAQKNPTAFYLCASSILDFHNQPQHFGDGTRLSIL.

This chain links TRBV30 with TRBJ2-5; the D gene is possibly TRBD1 (5 bases). The J call could be wrong; TRBJ2-7 is a better fit for the DNA end. The CDR3 covers 12 residues. CDR1 and CDR2 (germline): GTSNPN, SVGIG (reference sequence). CDR3 in DNA: TGTGCCTGGAGCCTGGGGCACTACGAGCAGTACTTC. Translating gives CAWSLGHYEQYF.